A selection of T cell receptor beta chains follows, all from one sample in a study of blood T cell repertoires in COVID-19. The repertoire was sequenced with immunoSEQ multiplex PCR; TCRdb's copy has only in-frame clones and lacks some. The sample consists of about 270,000 clones, about 86% of them appearing once. The sequenced material came from peripheral blood. The source of these receptors is a woman in her 70s with COVID-19, enrolled during active disease. CDR3s include the opening cysteine and the closing phenylalanine or tryptophan. Each record gives: V gene, J gene, D gene, CDR3 DNA, CDR3 protein. The D gene is left open where the match is weak.

V: TRBV4-1; J: TRBJ1-2; D: .; DNA: TGCGCGCTCGGTCGGGGGGAGGACTATGGCTACACCTTC; CDR3: CALGRGEDYGYTF
V: TRBV3-1/TRBV3-2; J: TRBJ1-2; D: .; DNA: TGTGCCAGCAGCCAAGACAGAGCGGGTGGCTACACCTTC; CDR3: CASSQDRAGGYTF
V: TRBV18; J: TRBJ2-7; D: TRBD1; DNA: TGTGCCAGCTCACCGGGACAGGGGGCACCCTACGAGCAGTACTTC; CDR3: CASSPGQGAPYEQYF
V: TRBV4-1; J: TRBJ2-2; D: TRBD2; DNA: TGCGCCAGCAGCCAAAGGACTAGCGGCACCGGGGAGCTGTTTTTT; CDR3: CASSQRTSGTGELFF
V: TRBV4-1; J: TRBJ2-3; D: .; DNA: TGCGCCAGCAGCCCTACGGGACTCCTTGCGGGAGATACGCAGTATTTT; CDR3: CASSPTGLLAGDTQYF
V: TRBV3-1/TRBV3-2; J: TRBJ1-3; D: .; DNA: TGTGCCAGCAGCCGTCCACAGGGAACTGGAAACACCATATATTTT; CDR3: CASSRPQGTGNTIYF
V: TRBV2; J: TRBJ1-5; D: TRBD1; DNA: TGTGCCAGCAGTCCCCTCGGGACAGGGAAGTCTCAGCCCCAGCATTTT; CDR3: CASSPLGTGKSQPQHF
V: TRBV19; J: TRBJ2-3; D: .; DNA: TGTGCCAGTAGTATCAGGGCCGCAGGCACAGATACGCAGTATTTT; CDR3: CASSIRAAGTDTQYF
V: TRBV4-3; J: TRBJ2-1; D: .; DNA: TGCGCCAGCAGCCAAGATGAGCGCGGGGGCTTCGATGAGCAGTTCTTC; CDR3: CASSQDERGGFDEQFF
V: TRBV3-1/TRBV3-2; J: TRBJ2-5; D: TRBD1; DNA: TGTGCCAGCAGCCCTCCCGGGACAGGGGTTGGGGAGACCCAGTACTTC; CDR3: CASSPPGTGVGETQYF